These 9 T cell receptor beta chains share one sample of origin, sequenced in a study of blood T cells in healthy people across ages. Then a second PCR, running roughly 6 to 12 cycles, was carried out with a sample-barcoded 5' primer and a J-beta primer mix. TCRdb ran MiXCR on the 5' RACE reads and lists one entry per CDR3 protein. The table shows just over 1 million distinct CDR3 sequences, with around 43% occurring only once. The sample taken for sequencing was blood. The receptors originated from a woman aged 60-70 years in good health.

This clonotype was detected only a few times. This chain links TRBV3-1 with TRBJ2-1; D remains ambiguous. V gave up 4 bases and J gave up 6 bases, with 13 bases separating them. In germline, CDR1 is LGHDT, CDR2 YNNKEL (reference sequence). The CDR3 has 14 residues. The CDR3 DNA follows: TGTGCCAGCAGCCCCCTGTGGGCTTTCAATGAGCAGTTCTTC. Its translation is CASSPLWAFNEQFF.

On this clonotype itself: A read error is possible here, since a much larger clone lies one base away. The gene calls are TRBV7-9 and TRBJ1-1; no clear D. The germline CDR1 and CDR2 sequences are SEHNR and FQNEAQ (reference sequence). The CDR3 is 12 amino acids. CDR3 DNA sequence: TGTTCCAGCAGCTTAAAGAACACTGAAGCTTTCTTT. Its protein is CSSSLKNTEAFF.

This clonotype was seen a handful of times. The chain recombines TRBV6-6 with TRBJ2-4; TRBD2 matches at 11 bases. Looked up from germline, CDR1 is MNHNY and CDR2 is SVGAGI (reference sequence). This CDR3 contains 17 residues. V was pared by 5 bases and J by 0 bases, with 6 bases of the junction left unmatched. The CDR3 sequence is CASSPLAGGVAKNIQYF. CDR3 nucleotides: TGTGCCAGCAGTCCCTTAGCGGGAGGGGTAGCCAAAAACATTCAGTACTTC.

This sequence joins TRBV6-5 and TRBJ2-1, with 10 bases matching TRBD2. The J segment lost 9 bases and the V segment lost 4 bases, leaving 12 bases of the junction unmatched. CDR1 and CDR2 (germline): MNHEY, SVGAGI. The CDR3 has 16 amino acids. The CDR3 region has the DNA TGTGCCAGCAGTTTAGCTCCTAGCGGGAGAGCGACTGAGCAGTTCTTC. It translates to CASSLAPSGRATEQFF.

This rearrangement joins TRBV14 to TRBJ2-4; no definite D call. TRBJ2-7 matches the DNA end more closely, so the J call is doubtful. The CDR3 length is 15 residues. CDR1 and CDR2 from the germline V gene are SGHDN and FVKESK. CDR3 bases: TGTGCCAGCAGCCAAGATAGGCACAGAATCTACGAGCAGTACTTC. This codes for CASSQDRHRIYEQYF.

The chain has TRBV20-1 and TRBJ2-2; D is unresolved. The germline V gene encodes CDR1 DFQATT and CDR2 SNEGSKA (reference sequence). With 3 bases removed from V and 2 bases from J, the gap between germline ends came to 7 bases. The CDR3 sequence is 13 residues long. The CDR3 bases are TGCAGTGCTAGGACTTTTAACACCGGGGAGCTGTTTTTT. Translating gives CSARTFNTGELFF.

This clonotype was seen only a few times. CDR3 bases: TGCGCCAGTAGGACTAGCGGGAGCGCAGATACGCAGTATTTT. It translates to CASRTSGSADTQYF. This chain joins TRBV5-1 and TRBJ2-3; TRBD2 matches at 13 bases. This CDR3 contains 14 residues. With V trimmed by 8 bases and J by 4 bases, 4 bases remained unmatched. Germline V gene lookup returns CDR1 SGHRS and CDR2 YFSETQ.

V gene TRBV7-2 combines with J gene TRBJ2-5, with 9 bases that match TRBD1. Germline CDR1 and CDR2: SGHTA and FQGNSA. The junction had 10 bases not matched to a gene; V was cut back by 1 base and J by 4 bases. The CDR3 has 17 amino acids. The CDR3 DNA is TGTGCCAGCAGCTTAGAGGGTAGGGGACAGGGTAGAGAGACCCAGTACTTC. Protein product: CASSLEGRGQGRETQYF.

The chain has TRBV4-1 and TRBJ1-2; unclear D gene. The germline gives CDR1 MGHRA, CDR2 YSYEKL. V was clipped by 1 base and J by 8 bases, with 26 bases between them. The CDR3 covers 18 residues. In nucleotides, the CDR3 is TGCGCCAGCAGCCAAGGCGTCGGCAGCCGGCCCCTGATGTTGGGCTACACCTTC. Translation gives CASSQGVGSRPLMLGYTF.